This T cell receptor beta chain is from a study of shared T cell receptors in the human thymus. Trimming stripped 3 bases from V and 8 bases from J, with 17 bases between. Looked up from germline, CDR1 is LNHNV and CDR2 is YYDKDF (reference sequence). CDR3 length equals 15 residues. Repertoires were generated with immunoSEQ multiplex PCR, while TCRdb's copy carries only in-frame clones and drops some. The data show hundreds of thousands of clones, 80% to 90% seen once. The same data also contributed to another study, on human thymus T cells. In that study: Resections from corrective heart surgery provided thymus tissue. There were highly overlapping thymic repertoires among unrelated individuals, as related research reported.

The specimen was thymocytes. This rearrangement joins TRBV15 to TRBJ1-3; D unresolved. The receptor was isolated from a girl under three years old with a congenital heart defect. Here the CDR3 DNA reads TGTGCCACCAGCAGTTCCTCGGTCTTCCAAGACACCATATATTTT. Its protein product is CATSSSSVFQDTIYF.